This T cell receptor (beta chain) was identified in a study of liver allograft versus peripheral blood T cells. Turning to the study itself: Peripheral blood of the recipients supplied T cell receptor repertoires that were compared with those in transplanted livers.

Of note for this clonotype: What it binds is unknown.

General study results and limits: Differences were reported between the T cell receptor repertoires inside liver allografts and those that were detected in peripheral blood.

TCRdb called the reads again in MiXCR, with one record for every CDR3 protein. This sample carries around 8,600 distinct CDR3 sequences, under 20% of them seen once, and the ten largest clones take 25%. The clonotype was recovered from a human patient who had a liver transplant. Some T cells may have come from the graft donor.

The CDR3 sequence: CAWIGLMNTEAFF. The CDR3 region has the DNA TGTGCCTGGATAGGGCTTATGAACACTGAAGCTTTCTTT. The J gene is TRBJ1-1, the V gene TRBV30; D not resolved. This CDR3 region has 13 residues. Trimming stripped 4 bases from V and 0 bases from J, with 9 bases between. Germline lookup yields CDR1 GTSNPN and CDR2 SVGIG (reference sequence).